A selection of T cell receptor beta chains follows, all from one sample in a study of OX40 agonist ivuxolimab in advanced cancers. TCRdb's table, derived via immunoSEQ multiplex PCR, lists solely in-frame clones and lacks some. The table shows 74,000 or so clones, with roughly 93% occurring only once. Sequenced material: CD4+ or CD8+ T cells sorted from blood, taken in a trial of the OX40 agonist ivuxolimab. These receptors were taken from an adult with an advanced solid tumor such as melanoma, head and neck, liver or kidney cancer. CDR3s include the opening cysteine and the closing phenylalanine or tryptophan. D genes are given only for firm matches. Size is stated for part of the rows, as once, few or many counts, or as a class when the clone is expanded.

J gene,V gene,clone size,D gene,CDR3 protein,CDR3 DNA
TRBJ1-1,TRBV28,-,-,CASSLLRNTEAFF,TGTGCCAGCAGTTTACTAAGGAACACTGAAGCTTTCTTT
TRBJ2-5,TRBV9,-,-,CASSPQGAGSKTQYF,TGTGCCAGCAGCCCCCAGGGTGCGGGTAGTAAGACCCAGTACTTC
TRBJ2-7,TRBV19,-,TRBD1,CASNRQGSSYEQYF,TGTGCCAGTAATAGACAGGGGAGCTCCTACGAGCAGTACTTC
TRBJ1-1,TRBV5-5,-,-,CASSLFLQGSNTEAFF,TGTGCCAGCAGCTTGTTTTTGCAGGGGTCGAACACTGAAGCTTTCTTT
TRBJ2-5,TRBV30,-,-,CAWSSGRGETQYF,TGTGCCTGGAGTTCGGGGCGCGGGGAGACCCAGTACTTC
TRBJ1-5,TRBV19,-,-,CASKRAGSENQPQHF,TGTGCCAGTAAAAGGGCGGGTTCAGAAAATCAGCCCCAGCATTTT
TRBJ1-3,TRBV7-9,-,-,CASSLQVAGNTIYF,TGTGCCAGCAGCTTACAGGTCGCTGGAAACACCATATATTTT
TRBJ2-2,TRBV14,once,-,CASSQARHTGELFF,TGTGCCAGCAGCCAAGCTCGGCACACCGGGGAGCTGTTTTTT
TRBJ1-1,TRBV7-9,-,-,CASSLMLNTEAFF,TGTGCCAGCAGCTTAATGCTAAACACTGAAGCTTTCTTT
TRBJ1-1,TRBV27,-,-,CASNLMGPGTEAFF,TGTGCCAGCAACCTAATGGGTCCGGGCACTGAAGCTTTCTTT
TRBJ2-7,TRBV10-1,-,TRBD1,CASSESRGHYEQYF,TGCGCCAGCAGTGAGTCGAGGGGGCACTACGAGCAGTACTTC
TRBJ2-1,TRBV28,-,-,CASSSNYEQFF,TGTGCCAGCAGTTCCAATTATGAGCAGTTCTTC
TRBJ2-5,TRBV2,-,TRBD2,CASSAIMVGGETQYF,TGTGCCAGCAGTGCGATTATGGTGGGGGGGGAGACCCAGTACTTC
TRBJ2-3,TRBV9,-,TRBD2,CASRATSGGRDTQYF,TGTGCCAGCAGAGCCACTAGCGGGGGGCGAGATACGCAGTATTTT
TRBJ2-5,TRBV7-2,-,-,CASSLGPGGHQETQYF,TGTGCCAGCAGCTTAGGACCCGGGGGTCACCAAGAGACCCAGTACTTC
TRBJ2-7,TRBV10-2,-,TRBD1,CASSGTGAYEQYF,TGCGCCAGCAGTGGGACAGGGGCCTACGAGCAGTACTTC
TRBJ2-7,TRBV7-8,-,-,CASRQTGTPSSYEQYF,TGTGCCAGCAGGCAAACCGGGACACCGAGCTCCTACGAGCAGTACTTC
TRBJ2-5,TRBV19,-,-,CASSSGWTYETQYF,TGTGCCAGTAGTTCCGGCTGGACTTATGAGACCCAGTACTTC
TRBJ1-2,TRBV6-5,-,-,CASSRGMTYGYTF,TGTGCCAGCTCACGGGGCATGACTTATGGCTACACCTTC
TRBJ2-2,TRBV5-1,-,-,CASSRTGTGELFF,TGCGCCAGCAGCCGGACGGGCACCGGGGAGCTGTTTTTT
TRBJ1-6,TRBV5-1,once,TRBD1,CASSPVQGEGYNSPLHF,TGCGCCAGCAGCCCCGTTCAGGGGGAGGGCTATAATTCACCCCTCCACTTT
TRBJ1-5,TRBV6-5,-,-,CASRSTYNQPQHF,TGTGCCAGCAGATCGACCTACAATCAGCCCCAGCATTTT
TRBJ2-5,TRBV2,-,-,CASREWSQETQYF,TGTGCCAGCAGGGAGTGGAGCCAAGAGACCCAGTACTTC
TRBJ2-6,TRBV18,-,TRBD1,CASSSKRAGQGLAGANVLTF,TGTGCCAGCTCATCTAAACGAGCCGGACAGGGGTTAGCTGGGGCCAACGTCCTGACTTTC
TRBJ1-5,TRBV5-1,-,TRBD1,CASSLEGQGVGNQPQHF,TGCGCCAGCAGCTTGGAGGGACAGGGAGTAGGCAATCAGCCCCAGCATTTT
TRBJ2-7,TRBV7-7,-,TRBD2,CASSVGTSGYEQYF,TGTGCCAGCAGCGTCGGGACTAGCGGGTACGAGCAGTACTTC